The sequence of this T cell receptor (beta chain) was determined in a study of shared clonotypes between healthy human individuals. The table came from immunoSEQ multiplex PCR; TCRdb's copy has only in-frame clones and leaves some out. Among approximately 720,000 clones listed, roughly 78% were seen once. CDR1 and CDR2 (germline): GTSNPN, SVGIG (reference sequence). This CDR3 spans 12 amino acids. V was pared by 4 bases and J by 6 bases, with 4 bases of the junction left unmatched. The V call is TRBV30, the J call TRBJ1-2; TRBD1 matches at 8 bases. Sequences were obtained from memory CD4+ T cells sorted from blood. Regarding subset: CD45RA-negative fraction. This clonotype originated in a woman under 40 in good health. The CDR3 spells CAWNGQGDGYTF. CDR3 DNA sequence: TGTGCCTGGAACGGACAGGGAGATGGCTACACCTTC. The full variable domain, in which reference TRBV30 and TRBJ1-2 provide the parts outside the CDR3, is SQTIHQWPATLVQPVGSPLSLECTVEGTSNPNLYWYRQAAGRGLQLLFYSVGIGQISSEVPQNLSASRPQDRQFILSSKKLLLSDSGFYLCAWNGQGDGYTFGSGTRLTVV.